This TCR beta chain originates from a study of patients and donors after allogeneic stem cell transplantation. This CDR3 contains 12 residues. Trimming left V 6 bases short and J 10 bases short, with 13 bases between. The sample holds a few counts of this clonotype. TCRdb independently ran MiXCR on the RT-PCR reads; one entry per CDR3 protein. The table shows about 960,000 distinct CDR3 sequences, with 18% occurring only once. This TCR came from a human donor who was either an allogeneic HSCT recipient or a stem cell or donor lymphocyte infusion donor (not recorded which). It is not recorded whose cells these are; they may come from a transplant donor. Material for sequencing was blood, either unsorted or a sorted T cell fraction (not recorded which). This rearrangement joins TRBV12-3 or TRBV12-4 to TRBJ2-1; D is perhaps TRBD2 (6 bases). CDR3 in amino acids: CASSRGYSEQFF. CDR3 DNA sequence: TGTGCCAGCAGCCGGGGGTACTCCGAGCAGTTCTTC.